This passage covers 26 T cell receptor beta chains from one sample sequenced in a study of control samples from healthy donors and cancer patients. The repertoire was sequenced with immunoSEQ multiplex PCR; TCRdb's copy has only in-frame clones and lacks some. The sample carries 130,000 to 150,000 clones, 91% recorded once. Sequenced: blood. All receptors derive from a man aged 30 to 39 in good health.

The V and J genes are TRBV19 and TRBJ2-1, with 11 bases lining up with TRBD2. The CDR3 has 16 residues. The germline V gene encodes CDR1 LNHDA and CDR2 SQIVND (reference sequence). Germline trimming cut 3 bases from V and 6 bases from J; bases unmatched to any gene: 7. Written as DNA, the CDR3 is TGTGCCAGTAGTATTTCGACTAGCGGGGCGCCCAATGAGCAGTTCTTC. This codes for CASSISTSGAPNEQFF. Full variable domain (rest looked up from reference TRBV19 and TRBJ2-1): DGGITQSPKYLFRKEGQNVTLSCEQNLNHDAMYWYRQDPGQGLRLIYYSQIVNDFQKGDIAEGYSVSREKKESFPLTVTSAQKNPTAFYLCASSISTSGAPNEQFFGPGTRLTVL.

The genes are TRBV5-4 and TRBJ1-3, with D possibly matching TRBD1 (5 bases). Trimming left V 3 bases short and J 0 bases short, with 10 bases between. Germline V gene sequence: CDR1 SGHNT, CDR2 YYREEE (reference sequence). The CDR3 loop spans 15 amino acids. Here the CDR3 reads CASSSGYRSGNTIYF. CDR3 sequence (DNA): TGTGCCAGCAGCTCAGGGTATCGCTCTGGAAACACCATATATTTT.

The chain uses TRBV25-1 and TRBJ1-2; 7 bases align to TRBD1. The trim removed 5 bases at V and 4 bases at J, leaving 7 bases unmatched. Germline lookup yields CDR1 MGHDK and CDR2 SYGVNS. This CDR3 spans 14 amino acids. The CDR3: CASSSGTDRYGYTF. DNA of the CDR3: TGTGCCAGCAGTTCCGGGACAGATCGCTATGGCTACACCTTC.

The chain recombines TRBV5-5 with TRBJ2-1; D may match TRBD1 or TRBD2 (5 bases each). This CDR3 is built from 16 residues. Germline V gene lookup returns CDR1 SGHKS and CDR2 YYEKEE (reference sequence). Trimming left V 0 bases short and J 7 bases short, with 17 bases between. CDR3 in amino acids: CASSLGLRQRSNEQFF. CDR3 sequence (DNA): TGTGCCAGCAGCTTGGGGTTGCGACAGCGGTCAAATGAGCAGTTCTTC.

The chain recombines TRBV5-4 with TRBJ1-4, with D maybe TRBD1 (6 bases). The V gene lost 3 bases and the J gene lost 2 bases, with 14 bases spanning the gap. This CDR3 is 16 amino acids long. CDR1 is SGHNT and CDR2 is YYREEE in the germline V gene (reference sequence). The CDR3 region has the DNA TGTGCCAGCAGCTCTGGACCCAGGGGCACTAATGAAAAACTGTTTTTT. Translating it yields CASSSGPRGTNEKLFF.

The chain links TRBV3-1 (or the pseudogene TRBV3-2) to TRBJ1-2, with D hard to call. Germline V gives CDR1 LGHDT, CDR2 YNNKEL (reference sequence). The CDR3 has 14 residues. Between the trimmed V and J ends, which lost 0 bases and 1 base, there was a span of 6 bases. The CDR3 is CASSQDSDNYGYTF. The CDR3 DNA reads TGTGCCAGCAGCCAAGATTCAGATAACTATGGCTACACCTTC.

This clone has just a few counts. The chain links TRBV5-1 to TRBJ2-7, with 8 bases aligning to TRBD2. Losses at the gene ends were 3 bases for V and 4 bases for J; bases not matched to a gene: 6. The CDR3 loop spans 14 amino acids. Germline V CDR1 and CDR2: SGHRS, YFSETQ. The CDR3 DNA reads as TGCGCCAGCAGCTCGGGGGGGCTCGGGTACGAGCAGTACTTC. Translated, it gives CASSSGGLGYEQYF.

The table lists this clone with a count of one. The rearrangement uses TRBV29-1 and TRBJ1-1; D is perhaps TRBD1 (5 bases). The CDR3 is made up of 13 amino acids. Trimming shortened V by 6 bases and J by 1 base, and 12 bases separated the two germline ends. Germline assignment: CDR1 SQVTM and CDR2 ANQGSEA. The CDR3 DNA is TGCAGCGTAGCAGGGTATGGGAACACTGAAGCTTTCTTT. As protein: CSVAGYGNTEAFF.

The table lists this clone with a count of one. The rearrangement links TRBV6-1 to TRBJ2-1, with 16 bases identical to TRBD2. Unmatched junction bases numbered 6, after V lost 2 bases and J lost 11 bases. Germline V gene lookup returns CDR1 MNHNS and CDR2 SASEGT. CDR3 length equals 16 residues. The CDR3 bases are TGTGCCAGCAGTGAATCAATGGGACTAGCGGGGGGGAAGCAGTTCTTC. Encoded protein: CASSESMGLAGGKQFF.

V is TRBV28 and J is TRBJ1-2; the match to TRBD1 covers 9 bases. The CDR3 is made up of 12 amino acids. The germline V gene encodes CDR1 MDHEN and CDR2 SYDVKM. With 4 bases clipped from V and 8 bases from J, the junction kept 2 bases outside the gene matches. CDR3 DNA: TGTGCCAGCAGTTGGACAGGGGAAGGCTACACCTTC. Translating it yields CASSWTGEGYTF.

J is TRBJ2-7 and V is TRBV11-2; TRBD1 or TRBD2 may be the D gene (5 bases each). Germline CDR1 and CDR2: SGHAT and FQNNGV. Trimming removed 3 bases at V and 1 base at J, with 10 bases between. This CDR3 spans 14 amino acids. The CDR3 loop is CASSFGTGSYEQYF. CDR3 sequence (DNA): TGTGCCAGCAGCTTCGGGACGGGTTCCTACGAGCAGTACTTC.

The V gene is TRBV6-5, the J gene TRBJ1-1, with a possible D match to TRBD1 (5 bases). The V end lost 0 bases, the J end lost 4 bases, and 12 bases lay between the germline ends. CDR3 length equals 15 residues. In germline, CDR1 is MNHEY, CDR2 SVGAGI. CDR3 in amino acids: CASSYSKGLGTEAFF. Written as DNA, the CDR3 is TGTGCCAGCAGTTACTCGAAGGGGCTCGGCACTGAAGCTTTCTTT.

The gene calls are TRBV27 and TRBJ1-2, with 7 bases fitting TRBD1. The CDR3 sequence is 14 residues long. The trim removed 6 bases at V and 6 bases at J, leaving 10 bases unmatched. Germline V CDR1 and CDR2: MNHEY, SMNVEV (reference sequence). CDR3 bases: TGTGCCAGCAGGGAAGGCGACAGGGCGGATGGCTACACCTTC. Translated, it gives CASREGDRADGYTF.

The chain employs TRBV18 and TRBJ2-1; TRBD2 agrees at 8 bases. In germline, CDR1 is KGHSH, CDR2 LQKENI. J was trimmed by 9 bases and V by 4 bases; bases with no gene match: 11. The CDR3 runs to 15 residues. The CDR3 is CASSQVSGASGEQFF. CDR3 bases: TGTGCCAGCTCACAAGTTAGCGGGGCCTCCGGTGAGCAGTTCTTC.

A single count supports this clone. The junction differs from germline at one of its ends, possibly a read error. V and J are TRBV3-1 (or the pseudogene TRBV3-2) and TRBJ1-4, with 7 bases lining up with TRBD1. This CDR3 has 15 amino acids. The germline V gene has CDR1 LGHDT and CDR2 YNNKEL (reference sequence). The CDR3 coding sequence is TGTGCCAGCAGCCACCGGACAGGATGGTACAAAAAAACTGTTTTT. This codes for CASSHRTGWYKKTVF.

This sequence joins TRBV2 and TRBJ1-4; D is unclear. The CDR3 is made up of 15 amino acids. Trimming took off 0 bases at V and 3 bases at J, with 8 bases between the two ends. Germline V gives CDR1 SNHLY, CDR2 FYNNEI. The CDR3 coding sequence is TGTGCCAGCAGTGAAGCTCGAGGGCCTAATGAAAAACTGTTTTTT. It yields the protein CASSEARGPNEKLFF. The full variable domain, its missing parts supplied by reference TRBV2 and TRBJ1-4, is EPEVTQTPSHQVTQMGQEVILRCVPISNHLYFYWYRQILGQKVEFLVSFYNNEISEKSEIFDDQFSVERPDGSNFTLKIRSTKLEDSAMYFCASSEARGPNEKLFFGSGTQLSVL.

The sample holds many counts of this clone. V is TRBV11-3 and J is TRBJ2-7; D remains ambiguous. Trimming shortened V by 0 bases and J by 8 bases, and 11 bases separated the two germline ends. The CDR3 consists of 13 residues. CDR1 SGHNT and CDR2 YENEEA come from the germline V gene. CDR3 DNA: TGTGCCAGCAGCTTAGATTTTACCGGACAGCAGTACTTC. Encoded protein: CASSLDFTGQQYF.

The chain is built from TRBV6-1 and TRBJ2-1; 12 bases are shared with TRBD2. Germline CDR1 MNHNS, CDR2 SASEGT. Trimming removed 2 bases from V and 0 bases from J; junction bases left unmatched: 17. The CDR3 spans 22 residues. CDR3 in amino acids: CASSEYLAGGSHFIGSYNEQFF. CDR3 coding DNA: TGTGCCAGCAGTGAATACCTAGCGGGGGGGTCCCATTTTATAGGCTCCTACAATGAGCAGTTCTTC.

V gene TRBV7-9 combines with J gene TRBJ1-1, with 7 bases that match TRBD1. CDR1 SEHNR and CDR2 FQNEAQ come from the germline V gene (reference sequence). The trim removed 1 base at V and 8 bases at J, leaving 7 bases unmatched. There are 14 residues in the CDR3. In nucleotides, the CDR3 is TGTGCCAGCAGCTTAGGTAGGGGGCAAGAGGAAGCTTTCTTT. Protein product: CASSLGRGQEEAFF.

The CDR3 loop is CASSLAGGLNTEAFF. DNA for the CDR3: TGCGCCAGCAGCTTAGCAGGGGGCCTGAACACTGAAGCTTTCTTT. The J gene is TRBJ1-1, the V gene TRBV5-1, with 8 nucleotides matching TRBD1. Germline V gene lookup returns CDR1 SGHRS and CDR2 YFSETQ. The junction had 3 bases not matched to a gene; V was cut back by 2 bases and J by 0 bases. The CDR3 covers 15 residues.

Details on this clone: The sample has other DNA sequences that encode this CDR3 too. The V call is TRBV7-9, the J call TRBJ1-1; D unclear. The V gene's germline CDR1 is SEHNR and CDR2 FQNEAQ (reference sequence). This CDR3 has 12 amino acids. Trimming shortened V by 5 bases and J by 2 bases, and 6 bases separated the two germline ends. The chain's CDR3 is CASSPPNTEAFF. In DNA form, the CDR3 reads TGTGCCAGCAGCCCTCCCAACACTGAAGCTTTCTTT.

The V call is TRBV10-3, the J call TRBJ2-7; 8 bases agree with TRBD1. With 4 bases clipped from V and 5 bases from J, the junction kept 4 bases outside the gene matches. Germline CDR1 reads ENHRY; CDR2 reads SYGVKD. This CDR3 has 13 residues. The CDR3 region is CAISGDRIDEQYF. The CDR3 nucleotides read TGTGCCATCAGTGGGGACAGGATCGACGAGCAGTACTTC.

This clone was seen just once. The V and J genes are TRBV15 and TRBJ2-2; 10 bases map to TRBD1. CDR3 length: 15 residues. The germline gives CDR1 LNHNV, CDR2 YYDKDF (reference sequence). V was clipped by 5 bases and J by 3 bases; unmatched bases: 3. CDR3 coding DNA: TGTGCCACCAGCGCCGACAGGGGGCACACCGGGGAGCTGTTTTTT. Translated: CATSADRGHTGELFF.

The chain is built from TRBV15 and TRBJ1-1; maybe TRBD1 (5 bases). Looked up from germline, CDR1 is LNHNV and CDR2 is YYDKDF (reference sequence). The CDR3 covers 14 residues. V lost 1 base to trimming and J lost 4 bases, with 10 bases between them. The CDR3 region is CATSRGGGITEAFF. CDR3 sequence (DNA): TGTGCCACCAGCAGAGGTGGGGGTATCACTGAAGCTTTCTTT.

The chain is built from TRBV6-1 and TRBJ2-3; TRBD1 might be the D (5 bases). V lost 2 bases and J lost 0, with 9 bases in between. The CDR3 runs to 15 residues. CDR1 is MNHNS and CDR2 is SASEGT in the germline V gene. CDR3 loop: CASSERQPSTDTQYF. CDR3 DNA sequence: TGTGCCAGCAGTGAAAGACAGCCTAGCACAGATACGCAGTATTTT.

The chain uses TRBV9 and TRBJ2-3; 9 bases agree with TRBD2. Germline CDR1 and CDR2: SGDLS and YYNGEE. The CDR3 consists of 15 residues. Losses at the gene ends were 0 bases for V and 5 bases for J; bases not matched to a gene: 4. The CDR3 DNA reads TGTGCCAGCAGCGTAGGCGGGGGGGCCGTAGATACGCAGTATTTT. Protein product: CASSVGGGAVDTQYF.